This entry describes one TCR beta chain. The antigen remains undetermined. Using immunoSEQ multiplex PCR, the repertoire was profiled, and TCRdb retains in-frame clones only, with some absent. The table lists more than 60,000 clones, around 84% of them singletons. The sample originates from a study of T cell responses to AZD1222 COVID-19 vaccine. Findings and caveats of the study: Clonal diversity was possibly underestimated, and the donors were mostly white British, with more females. All repertoire sampling was performed exclusively after the peak T cell response.

The CDR3 covers 13 residues. Trimming removed 4 bases from V and 7 bases from J; junction bases left unmatched: 3. Germline V CDR1 and CDR2: SGHRS, YFSETQ. This chain joins TRBV5-1 and TRBJ1-3; 9 bases align to TRBD1. This clonotype was obtained from an adult in good health. Source: peripheral blood, taken on day 0 of AZD1222 vaccination. CDR3 DNA sequence: TGCGCCAGCAGCGGTGGACAGGGGAACACCATATATTTT. Its translation: CASSGGQGNTIYF.